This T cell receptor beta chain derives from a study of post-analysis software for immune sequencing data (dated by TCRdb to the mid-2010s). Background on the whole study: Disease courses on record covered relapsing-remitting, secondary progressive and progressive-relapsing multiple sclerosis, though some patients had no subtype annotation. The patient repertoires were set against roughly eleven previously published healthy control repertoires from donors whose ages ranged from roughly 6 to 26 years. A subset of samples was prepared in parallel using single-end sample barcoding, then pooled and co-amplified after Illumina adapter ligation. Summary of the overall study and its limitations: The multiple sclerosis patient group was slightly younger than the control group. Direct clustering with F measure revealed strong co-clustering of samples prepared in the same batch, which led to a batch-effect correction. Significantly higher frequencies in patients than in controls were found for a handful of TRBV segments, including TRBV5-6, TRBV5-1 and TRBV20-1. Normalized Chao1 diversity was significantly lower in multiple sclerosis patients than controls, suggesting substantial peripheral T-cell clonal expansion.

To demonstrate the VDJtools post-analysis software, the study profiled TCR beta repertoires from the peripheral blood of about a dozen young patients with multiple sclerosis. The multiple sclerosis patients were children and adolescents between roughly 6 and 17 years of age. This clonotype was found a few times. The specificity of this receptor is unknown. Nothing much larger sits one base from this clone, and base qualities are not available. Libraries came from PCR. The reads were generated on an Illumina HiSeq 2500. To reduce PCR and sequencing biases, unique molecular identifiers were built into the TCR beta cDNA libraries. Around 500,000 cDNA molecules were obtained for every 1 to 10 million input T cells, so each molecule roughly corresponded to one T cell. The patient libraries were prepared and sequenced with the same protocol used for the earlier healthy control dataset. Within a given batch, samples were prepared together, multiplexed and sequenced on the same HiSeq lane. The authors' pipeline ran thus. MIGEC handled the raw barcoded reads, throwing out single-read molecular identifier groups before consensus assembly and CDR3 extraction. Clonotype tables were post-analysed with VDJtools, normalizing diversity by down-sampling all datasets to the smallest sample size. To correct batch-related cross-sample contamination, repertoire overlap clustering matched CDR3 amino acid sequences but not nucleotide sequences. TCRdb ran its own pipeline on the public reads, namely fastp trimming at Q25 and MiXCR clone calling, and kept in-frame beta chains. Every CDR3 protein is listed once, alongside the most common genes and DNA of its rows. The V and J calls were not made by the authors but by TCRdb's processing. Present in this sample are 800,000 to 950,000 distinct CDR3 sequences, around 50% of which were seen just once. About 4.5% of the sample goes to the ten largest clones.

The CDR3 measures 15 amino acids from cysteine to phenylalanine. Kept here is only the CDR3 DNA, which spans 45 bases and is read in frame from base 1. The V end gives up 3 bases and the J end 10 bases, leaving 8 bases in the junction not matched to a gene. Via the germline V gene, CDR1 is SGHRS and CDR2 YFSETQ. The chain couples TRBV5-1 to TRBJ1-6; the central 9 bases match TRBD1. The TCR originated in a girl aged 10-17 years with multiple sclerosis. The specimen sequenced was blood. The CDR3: CASSWGQGRESPLHF. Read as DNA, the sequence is TGCGCCAGCAGCTGGGGACAGGGAAGGGAATCACCCCTCCACTTT.